The 26 T cell receptor beta chains given below trace back to one sample, sequenced in a study of blood T cell repertoires in COVID-19. Some clones are missing from TCRdb's copy, which holds only in-frame ones; the method was immunoSEQ multiplex PCR. The sample contains roughly 440,000 clones, approximately 88% of which appear only once. Material: peripheral blood. The origin of the receptors is a woman aged 50 to 65 with COVID-19, enrolled during active disease.

This clone was detected only once. This sequence joins TRBV7-9 and TRBJ1-1; 9 bases fit TRBD1. This CDR3 is 14 amino acids long. V lost 3 bases and J lost 4; bases outside the gene matches: 3. Germline-derived CDR1 and CDR2 are SEHNR and FQNEAQ (reference sequence). CDR3 region: CASSFNRGPTEAFF. Written as DNA, the CDR3 is TGTGCCAGCAGCTTTAACAGGGGGCCCACTGAAGCTTTCTTT.

V and J are TRBV19 and TRBJ1-3; no clear D. The CDR3 contains 15 residues. Germline V gene lookup returns CDR1 LNHDA and CDR2 SQIVND (reference sequence). Between the trimmed V and J ends, which lost 5 bases and 0 bases, there was a span of 11 bases. CDR3 protein: CASSPAGNSGNTIYF. The CDR3 bases are TGTGCCAGTAGTCCCGCAGGCAACTCTGGAAACACCATATATTTT.

The V gene is TRBV3-1 (or the pseudogene TRBV3-2), the J gene TRBJ2-7; the match to TRBD1 covers 9 bases. J was trimmed by 5 bases and V by 3 bases; bases with no gene match: 8. This CDR3 is 15 amino acids long. Germline V CDR1 and CDR2: LGHDT, YNNKEL (reference sequence). CDR3 coding DNA: TGTGCCAGCAGCCACTCGACAGGGGGAGGCGACGAGCAGTACTTC. Protein product: CASSHSTGGGDEQYF.

V and J are TRBV7-2 and TRBJ2-7; weak D call: TRBD1 (5 bases). The CDR3 is 15 residues long. Germline values: CDR1 SGHTA, CDR2 FQGNSA. V was pared by 4 bases and J by 0 bases, with 13 bases between. CDR3 nucleotides: TGTGCCAGCAGCTCACAGGCTACAAGCTCCTACGAGCAGTACTTC. Its translation is CASSSQATSSYEQYF.

The chain has TRBV5-1 and TRBJ2-4; the D gene is possibly TRBD1 (6 bases). This CDR3 region has 16 residues. Germline assignment: CDR1 SGHRS and CDR2 YFSETQ. V was trimmed by 4 bases and J by 0 bases, leaving 14 bases between them. The CDR3 DNA is TGCGCCAGCAGCCCCGGACAGTTATTAGCCAAAAACATTCAGTACTTC. Residues: CASSPGQLLAKNIQYF.

The chain combines TRBV30 with TRBJ2-4, with a possible D match to TRBD1 (6 bases). CDR3 size: 15 residues. Between the trimmed V and J ends, which lost 4 bases and 3 bases, there was a span of 16 bases. CDR1 and CDR2 (germline): GTSNPN, SVGIG (reference sequence). CDR3 amino acids: CAWTGRGYDKNIQYF. The CDR3 DNA is TGTGCCTGGACGGGAAGGGGGTATGACAAAAACATTCAGTACTTC. Together with reference TRBV30 and TRBJ2-4, the CDR3 gives the full variable domain: SQTIHQWPATLVQPVGSPLSLECTVEGTSNPNLYWYRQAAGRGLQLLFYSVGIGQISSEVPQNLSASRPQDRQFILSSKKLLLSDSGFYLCAWTGRGYDKNIQYFGAGTRLSVL.

This chain uses TRBV27 with TRBJ1-1, with D unclear. The CDR3 has 13 amino acids. Germline loops: CDR1 MNHEY, CDR2 SMNVEV (reference sequence). Trimming took off 0 bases at V and 0 bases at J, with 2 bases between the two ends. The CDR3 is CASSLSMNTEAFF. The CDR3 nucleotides read TGTGCCAGCAGTTTATCTATGAACACTGAAGCTTTCTTT.

This chain uses TRBV10-1 with TRBJ1-5; a possible D gene is TRBD1 (5 bases). The CDR3 length is 18 residues. The germline V gene has CDR1 WNHNN and CDR2 SYGVQD (reference sequence). Trimming removed 4 bases from V and 9 bases from J, with 28 bases in between. The CDR3 here is CASSVWGVTNGGWSPQHF. In nucleotides, the CDR3 is TGCGCCAGCAGTGTTTGGGGGGTAACCAACGGGGGATGGTCGCCCCAGCATTTT.

This sequence joins TRBV6-6 and TRBJ1-1, with 10 bases identical to TRBD1. Germline loops: CDR1 MNHNY, CDR2 SVGAGI (reference sequence). This CDR3 contains 15 residues. V trimming: 2 bases; J trimming: 6 bases; junction bases outside the gene matches: 6. The CDR3 loop reads CASSYLGQGPPEAFF. The CDR3 DNA reads as TGTGCCAGCAGTTACCTGGGACAGGGGCCGCCTGAAGCTTTCTTT.

The chain couples TRBV28 to TRBJ1-2, with D possibly TRBD1 on 6 matching bases. The ends were cut back, 2 bases at V and 4 bases at J, with 14 bases in the middle. The V gene's germline CDR1 is MDHEN and CDR2 SYDVKM. This CDR3 is built from 15 residues. The CDR3: CASSLPGQGFYGYTF. CDR3 sequence (DNA): TGTGCCAGCAGTTTACCGGGGCAGGGGTTCTATGGCTACACCTTC.

This rearrangement joins TRBV9 to TRBJ1-2; D is ambiguous. V gave up 0 bases and J gave up 9 bases, with 18 bases separating them. CDR1 is SGDLS, CDR2 YYNGEE, per germline. The CDR3 loop spans 15 amino acids. The CDR3 sequence is CASSVGTKRAESYTF. Here the CDR3 DNA reads TGTGCCAGCAGCGTAGGGACTAAAAGGGCGGAGAGCTACACCTTC.

The rearrangement uses TRBV11-3 and TRBJ2-7; no clear D. This CDR3 has 15 residues. Trimming cost V 4 bases and J 2 bases, with 15 bases left between them. In germline, CDR1 is SGHNT, CDR2 YENEEA. In nucleotides, the CDR3 is TGTGCCAGCAGCTCCGGTTCGGCAGGCCCCTACGAGCAGTACTTC. This sequence encodes CASSSGSAGPYEQYF.

The chain links TRBV15 to TRBJ1-1; 7 bases are a match to TRBD1. The length of the CDR3 is 13 residues. Looked up from germline, CDR1 is LNHNV and CDR2 is YYDKDF (reference sequence). With 2 bases clipped from V and 8 bases from J, the junction kept 5 bases outside the gene matches. In DNA form, the CDR3 reads TGTGCCACCAGCAGACAAACACAGGGGGAAGCTTTCTTT. It is translated as CATSRQTQGEAFF.

The chain has TRBV2 and TRBJ2-6; 8 bases agree with TRBD1. This CDR3 spans 18 amino acids. Germline CDR1 is SNHLY and CDR2 is FYNNEI. The junction had 10 bases not matched to a gene; V was cut back by 6 bases and J by 0 bases. The CDR3 DNA is TGTGCCAGCAGACTGGGGACAGGCGGATTCTCTGGGGCCAACGTCCTGACTTTC. It is translated as CASRLGTGGFSGANVLTF. Variable domain in full (rest from reference TRBV2 and TRBJ2-6): EPEVTQTPSHQVTQMGQEVILRCVPISNHLYFYWYRQILGQKVEFLVSFYNNEISEKSEIFDDQFSVERPDGSNFTLKIRSTKLEDSAMYFCASRLGTGGFSGANVLTFGAGSRLTVL.

This clone was counted a single time. This chain joins TRBV29-1 and TRBJ1-2; 10 nucleotides match TRBD1. The ends lost 0 bases at V and 6 bases at J; junction bases unmatched: 4. The germline gives CDR1 SQVTM, CDR2 ANQGSEA. The length of the CDR3 is 14 residues. The CDR3 coding sequence is TGCAGCGTTGAAGATGTTGACAGGGGGCATGGCTACACCTTC. It translates to CSVEDVDRGHGYTF.

V is TRBV25-1 and J is TRBJ1-2; D is undetermined. The V end lost 3 bases, the J end lost 0 bases, and 8 bases lay between the germline ends. This CDR3 spans 14 amino acids. Germline CDR1 is MGHDK and CDR2 is SYGVNS. The CDR3 sequence: CASSDLVSNYGYTF. In DNA form, the CDR3 reads TGTGCCAGCAGTGATTTAGTGTCTAACTATGGCTACACCTTC.

The chain carries TRBV5-6 and TRBJ2-3; D not resolved. Germline CDR1 SGHDT, CDR2 YYEEEE. Trimming left V 3 bases short and J 2 bases short, with 7 bases between. The CDR3 consists of 13 residues. The CDR3 nucleotides read TGTGCCAGCAGCTCCTACCTCACAGATACGCAGTATTTT. As protein: CASSSYLTDTQYF.

This CDR3 reads CASSLGGQGYEQYF. CDR3 DNA sequence: TGTGCCAGCAGCTTAGGGGGACAGGGCTACGAGCAGTACTTC. This chain joins TRBV7-6 and TRBJ2-7; the match to TRBD1 covers 9 bases. Looked up from germline, CDR1 is SGHVS and CDR2 is FNYEAQ. V lost 1 base, J lost 3 bases, and 1 base stayed unmatched. This CDR3 region has 14 residues.

The chain joins TRBV3-1 (or the pseudogene TRBV3-2) to TRBJ2-7; weak D call: TRBD2 (6 bases). V was pared by 3 bases and J by 2 bases, with 17 bases between. The length of the CDR3 is 16 residues. Germline loops: CDR1 LGHDT, CDR2 YNNKEL (reference sequence). Here the CDR3 DNA reads TGTGCCAGCAGCCACGCCCGGGACTTAAGCCCCTACGAGCAGTACTTC. The encoded protein is CASSHARDLSPYEQYF.

This clone occurred once. V and J are TRBV7-9 and TRBJ2-7; D perhaps matches TRBD2 (5 bases). The CDR3 runs to 13 residues. V lost 5 bases and J 10 bases, leaving 18 bases between the germline ends. Germline values: CDR1 SEHNR, CDR2 FQNEAQ (reference sequence). As DNA, the CDR3 is TGTGCCAGCAGCGTCAACCTAAAGGACTTACAGTACTTC. It translates to CASSVNLKDLQYF.

The chain employs TRBV9 and TRBJ1-2; the match to TRBD1 covers 11 bases. The CDR3 consists of 15 residues. Germline CDR1 is SGDLS and CDR2 is YYNGEE. With V trimmed by 2 bases and J by 7 bases, 7 bases remained unmatched. The CDR3 DNA reads as TGTGCCAGCAGCGTCCTCGGGACAGGGGGTGGTGGCTACACCTTC. Residues: CASSVLGTGGGGYTF. The whole variable domain, remainder taken from reference TRBV9 and TRBJ1-2, is DSGVTQTPKHLITATGQRVTLRCSPRSGDLSVYWYQQSLDQGLQFLIQYYNGEERAKGNILERFSAQQFPDLHSELNLSSLELGDSALYFCASSVLGTGGGGYTFGSGTRLTVV.

The CDR3 bases are TGTGCCAGTAGCCGGACAGGGGGCTACTATGGCTACACCTTC. Amino acids: CASSRTGGYYGYTF. The chain employs TRBV19 and TRBJ1-2; 11 bases are shared with TRBD1. V shed 6 bases, J shed 3 bases, and the junction held 3 bases outside the gene matches. This CDR3 comprises 14 residues. Germline V gene sequence: CDR1 LNHDA, CDR2 SQIVND (reference sequence).

This clone was found a few times. V is TRBV10-2 and J is TRBJ2-7; 8 bases line up with TRBD1. This CDR3 spans 12 amino acids. CDR1 WSHSY and CDR2 SAAADI come from the germline V gene. The trim removed 3 bases at V and 7 bases at J, leaving 2 bases unmatched. In DNA, the CDR3 is TGCGCCAGCAGTGACAGGGGGCGAGAGCAGTACTTC. It codes for CASSDRGREQYF.

The CDR3: CASSSYRRNTGELFF. The CDR3 nucleotides read TGTGCCAGCAGCTCTTACAGGAGAAACACCGGGGAGCTGTTTTTT. The chain carries TRBV7-9 and TRBJ2-2, with D possibly TRBD1 on 5 matching bases. The V end was cut by 4 bases, the J end by 2 bases, with 11 bases between. The CDR3 has 15 amino acids. Germline V gene sequence: CDR1 SEHNR, CDR2 FQNEAQ (reference sequence).

The table lists this clone with a few counts. This rearrangement joins TRBV6-1 to TRBJ1-2; D possibly corresponds to TRBD1 (5 bases). Between the trimmed V and J ends, which lost 1 base and 9 bases, there was a span of 12 bases. The CDR3 runs to 13 residues. From germline, CDR1 is MNHNS and CDR2 SASEGT. As DNA, the CDR3 is TGTGCCAGCAGTGAAGAGGGGTTGGAGCGCTACACCTTC. It codes for CASSEEGLERYTF.

The chain's CDR3 is CASSWTTGPTGELFF. For the CDR3, the DNA is TGCGCCAGCAGCTGGACGACAGGGCCCACCGGGGAGCTGTTTTTT. This chain links TRBV5-1 with TRBJ2-2, with 7 bases that match TRBD1. V gave up 3 bases and J gave up 4 bases; unmatched junction bases: 6. Germline values: CDR1 SGHRS, CDR2 YFSETQ. This CDR3 has 15 residues.